The T cell receptor (beta chain) described here comes from a study of T-cell reconstitution after alpha-beta-depleted transplantation in children. Between the trimmed V and J ends, which lost 6 bases and 4 bases, there was a span of 21 bases. The germline gives CDR1 MDHEN, CDR2 SYDVKM. The CDR3 length is 16 residues. Ten or more counts support this clonotype. Preparing the TCRbeta library involved the use of unique molecular identifiers. TCRdb re-analysed the PCR reads in MiXCR, keeping a single row per CDR3 protein. The sample holds roughly 23,000 distinct CDR3 sequences, 11% seen once. The receptor was derived from a human donor who donated a stem cell graft to a child with chronic granulomatous disease. The chain carries TRBV28 and TRBJ2-5; D is possibly TRBD2 (7 bases). Sequencing used PBMCs from the stem cell graft donor, obtained from the stem cell graft. The CDR3 region has the DNA TGTGCCAGCAGCCCCTCGGGGAAGGGGGAGGGAGAGACCCAGTACTTC. This encodes CASSPSGKGEGETQYF.